This TCR beta chain emerged from a study of control samples from healthy donors and cancer patients. Here immunoSEQ multiplex PCR was the method, and the copy in TCRdb shows in-frame clones only, minus some. The sample records 150,000 to 200,000 clones, 94% being singletons. V was shortened by 4 bases and J by 8 bases, with 23 bases between the two germline ends. Germline V gene data show CDR1 as LNHDA and CDR2 as SQIVND (reference sequence). This CDR3 has 17 residues. The J gene is TRBJ1-4, the V gene TRBV19, with a possible D match to TRBD1 (6 bases). This clonotype was obtained from a woman younger than 35 in good health. Sequenced material: blood. CDR3 protein: CASSNPRGRSEEEKLFF. The CDR3 DNA is TGTGCCAGTAGTAACCCCAGGGGTAGGTCCGAGGAGGAAAAACTGTTTTTT.